The 24 T cell receptor beta chains below come from one sample, sequenced in a study of T cell repertoires in cytomegalovirus infection. Their antigens are not known. TCRdb used MiXCR to reprocess the reads, holding one entry per CDR3 protein. This table has a few hundred thousand distinct CDR3 sequences, 40% appearing once. The material sequenced was cultured PBMCs, taken from culture after CMV antigen stimulation. These receptors originate from a human donor in good health (CMV status not recorded). Some clones in this sample may be carry-over from other donors' samples.

This clonotype was recorded at least ten times. This rearrangement joins TRBV7-2 to TRBJ1-5; 8 bases map to TRBD1. Trimming took 6 bases from V and 4 from J; bases not matched to a gene: 11. CDR1 SGHTA and CDR2 FQGNSA come from the germline V gene. CDR3 length: 16 residues. The CDR3 reads CASSFLQGARNQPQHF. The CDR3 DNA is TGTGCCAGCAGTTTCTTGCAGGGGGCGCGAAATCAGCCCCAGCATTTT.

This chain links TRBV12-3 or TRBV12-4 with TRBJ2-2, with D hard to call. CDR3 length equals 15 residues. Deletions cut 0 bases from V and 6 bases from J, with 11 bases between. In nucleotides, the CDR3 is TGTGCCAGCAGTTTAGCCCTGGGATATGCCGGGGAGCTGTTTTTT. It encodes CASSLALGYAGELFF.

The V and J genes are TRBV6-2 or TRBV6-3 and TRBJ1-1; weak D call: TRBD1 (6 bases). The germline CDR1 and CDR2 sequences are MNHEY and SVGEGT. The CDR3 extends over 14 amino acids. Trimming took off 8 bases at V and 0 bases at J, with 13 bases between the two ends. The CDR3 DNA sequence: TGTGCCAGCGCTGGGGGCCGGCTGAACACTGAAGCTTTCTTT. Its protein is CASAGGRLNTEAFF.

The V and J genes are TRBV7-8 and TRBJ1-5; D is possibly TRBD1 (6 bases). The CDR3 covers 15 residues. V gave up 5 bases and J gave up 4 bases, with 15 bases separating them. Germline CDR1 and CDR2: SGHVS and FQNEAQ. CDR3 in amino acids: CASSLDGQRNQPQHF. In DNA form, the CDR3 reads TGTGCCAGCAGCCTGGACGGACAGAGGAATCAGCCCCAGCATTTT.

The chain combines TRBV7-6 with TRBJ1-4; TRBD1 is a possible D gene (6 bases). V was shortened by 4 bases and J by 4 bases, with 10 bases between the two germline ends. The CDR3 totals 14 residues. In germline, CDR1 is SGHVS, CDR2 FNYEAQ. The CDR3 sequence: CASSSRTDNEKLFF. DNA of the CDR3: TGTGCCAGCAGCTCGAGGACAGATAATGAAAAACTGTTTTTT.

Notes on this clonotype: One end of the junction fails to match germline, which may point to a read error. The chain employs TRBV12-3 or TRBV12-4 and TRBJ2-3; 9 positions agree with TRBD2. The CDR3 totals 15 residues. CDR3 sequence reads: CASRLGLATTDTQYF. CDR3 nucleotide sequence: TGTGCCAGCAGATTAGGACTAGCGACCACAGATACGCAGTATTTT.

This chain's CDR3 is CASSSTSSTYNEQFF. The CDR3 nucleotides are TGTGCCAGCAGCTCCACTAGCAGCACCTACAATGAGCAGTTCTTC. The chain uses TRBV7-2 and TRBJ2-1, with D possibly being TRBD2 (6 bases). CDR3 length: 15 amino acids. Deletions cut 4 bases from V and 2 bases from J, with 12 bases between. Germline CDR1 reads SGHTA; CDR2 reads FQGNSA.

This clonotype was recorded at least ten times. The rearrangement uses TRBV7-2 and TRBJ2-1; D remains ambiguous. V lost 5 bases, J lost 5 bases, and 10 bases lay in between. The CDR3 contains 13 residues. Germline-derived CDR1 and CDR2 are SGHTA and FQGNSA. CDR3 region: CASSRDGDNEQFF. The CDR3 DNA follows: TGTGCCAGCAGCCGCGACGGTGACAATGAGCAGTTCTTC.

The J gene is TRBJ1-2, the V gene TRBV6-2 or TRBV6-3; tentative D call: TRBD1 (6 bases). V gave up 3 bases and J gave up 4 bases, with 12 bases separating them. Germline V lookup: CDR1 MNHEY, CDR2 SVGEGT. The CDR3 sequence is 14 residues long. CDR3 sequence: CASSYHGQFYGYTF. For the CDR3, the DNA is TGTGCCAGCAGTTATCACGGACAGTTCTATGGCTACACCTTC.

This clonotype was seen only a few times. The chain uses TRBV7-2 and TRBJ1-3; 8 bases line up with TRBD1. The J segment lost 5 bases and the V segment lost 1 base, leaving 22 bases of the junction unmatched. The CDR3 runs to 21 residues. Germline values: CDR1 SGHTA, CDR2 FQGNSA. CDR3 coding DNA: TGTGCCAGCAGCTTAGGAATCCCCGCCGCGACAGGGGCCGCCTTCCGAAACACCATATATTTT. Its protein product is CASSLGIPAATGAAFRNTIYF.

The chain joins TRBV7-2 to TRBJ1-2; TRBD1 is a possible D gene (5 bases). Germline V CDR1 and CDR2: SGHTA, FQGNSA. The germline V and J ends were trimmed by 4 bases and 8 bases, with 11 bases remaining between them. This CDR3 contains 12 residues. The DNA for the CDR3 is TGTGCCAGCAGCTCCCGCTGGGGGGGCTACACCTTC. It codes for CASSSRWGGYTF.

The chain recombines TRBV6-6 with TRBJ1-2; 7 bases line up with TRBD1. Trimming at V came to 8 bases and at J to 8 bases, leaving 8 bases not matched to a gene. Per the germline V gene, CDR1 is MNHNY and CDR2 is SVGAGI (reference sequence). The CDR3 spans 12 residues. In nucleotides, the CDR3 is TGTGCCAGCGGGCAGGGGGAGCGGGGCTACACCTTC. Translation gives CASGQGERGYTF.

In this sample, this clonotype turned up a few times. The CDR3 DNA follows: TGTGCCAGCAGTTTGGGACTAGCGGGTCGGGAGACCCAGTACTTC. As protein: CASSLGLAGRETQYF. The chain recombines TRBV12-3 or TRBV12-4 with TRBJ2-5, with 12 bases identical to TRBD2. This CDR3 is 15 amino acids long. V was clipped by 3 bases and J by 5 bases; unmatched bases: 4.

This chain joins TRBV20-1 and TRBJ2-5; D is uncertain. The CDR3 runs to 14 residues. Germline CDR1 is DFQATT and CDR2 is SNEGSKA (reference sequence). Deletions cut 0 bases from V and 5 bases from J, with 13 bases between. CDR3 sequence reads: CSARDPEGRETQYF. CDR3 nucleotide sequence: TGCAGTGCTAGAGATCCGGAAGGAAGGGAGACCCAGTACTTC.

The CDR3 DNA reads TGTGCCACCGCGGGACAGTCAAACCAGCCCCAGCATTTT. As protein: CATAGQSNQPQHF. This chain uses TRBV12-3 or TRBV12-4 with TRBJ1-5; TRBD1 matches at 7 bases. The V and J ends lost 10 bases and 7 bases, in that order; junction bases with no gene match: 10. The CDR3 contains 13 residues.

Concerning this clonotype itself: One end of the junction varies from germline; a read error may be responsible. This rearrangement joins TRBV12-3 or TRBV12-4 to TRBJ1-4, with D perhaps TRBD1 (5 bases). The length of the CDR3 is 15 residues. The CDR3 nucleotides read TGTGCCAGCAGTACGCACAGGATAACTGATGAAAAACTGTTTTTT. Protein product: CASSTHRITDEKLFF.

In nucleotides, the CDR3 is TGTGCCAGTCAACCCGACTACGCCTACGAGCAGTACTTC. This gives the protein CASQPDYAYEQYF. The J gene is TRBJ2-7, the V gene TRBV12-3 or TRBV12-4; the D gene is possibly TRBD2 (5 bases). The CDR3 is 13 residues long. Trimming left V 9 bases short and J 2 bases short, with 14 bases between.

CDR3 nucleotides: TGTGCCAGCAGCTTTAAGAGCGGGGGGGAGACCCAGTACTTC. Translation gives CASSFKSGGETQYF. The chain employs TRBV7-2 and TRBJ2-5; TRBD2 agrees at 9 bases. The ends lost 3 bases at V and 5 bases at J; junction bases unmatched: 4. Germline V gene sequence: CDR1 SGHTA, CDR2 FQGNSA. The length of the CDR3 is 14 residues.

This clonotype was counted between two and nine times. The rearrangement links TRBV6-1 to TRBJ2-5; tentatively, D is TRBD2 (6 bases). CDR1 and CDR2 from the germline V gene are MNHNS and SASEGT. This CDR3 has 15 amino acids. V lost 6 bases to trimming and J lost 3 bases, with 17 bases between them. CDR3 sequence reads: CASSSPGRGEETQYF. The CDR3 region has the DNA TGTGCCAGCAGCTCCCCGGGGCGGGGCGAAGAGACCCAGTACTTC.

The sample holds a few counts of this clonotype. The gene calls are TRBV5-1 and TRBJ2-7; 8 bases fit TRBD2. J gave up 4 bases and V 3 bases, and 12 bases lay outside the gene matches. The CDR3 consists of 16 residues. Germline loops: CDR1 SGHRS, CDR2 YFSETQ. CDR3 in DNA: TGCGCCAGCAGCTCCCTTGCCCGGGGGGGTTCGTACGAGCAGTACTTC. Protein: CASSSLARGGSYEQYF.

The chain links TRBV19 to TRBJ2-7, with 14 bases fitting TRBD2. V trimming: 9 bases; J trimming: 3 bases; junction bases outside the gene matches: 7. The CDR3 runs to 15 residues. CDR1 and CDR2 from the germline V gene are LNHDA and SQIVND (reference sequence). The DNA for the CDR3 is TGTGCCAGCCGCAGACTAGCGGGAGGGGTCTACGAGCAGTACTTC. This sequence encodes CASRRLAGGVYEQYF.

This clonotype has only a few counts. CDR3 sequence: CASSSEQGAGSQETQYF. The CDR3 DNA is TGTGCCAGCTCATCGGAACAGGGGGCAGGGTCCCAAGAGACCCAGTACTTC. This chain joins TRBV18 and TRBJ2-5; 9 bases are shared with TRBD1. There are 17 residues in the CDR3. CDR1 and CDR2 from the germline V gene are KGHSH and LQKENI. V shed 5 bases and J 1 base; nucleotides not matched to a gene: 11.

This chain uses TRBV2 with TRBJ2-7, with D possibly called TRBD1 or TRBD2 (6 bases each). Per germline, CDR1 SNHLY and CDR2 FYNNEI. The CDR3 length is 14 residues. Trimming took 8 bases from V and 5 from J, leaving 19 bases between them. CDR3 in amino acids: CASGGRASSHEQYF. CDR3 DNA: TGTGCCAGCGGGGGGCGGGCCTCCAGCCACGAGCAGTACTTC.

This clonotype was counted between two and nine times. The rearrangement links TRBV6-6 to TRBJ2-7; 7 bases are shared with TRBD2. The length of the CDR3 is 13 residues. Germline V lookup: CDR1 MNHNY, CDR2 SVGAGI (reference sequence). Losses at the gene ends were 2 bases for V and 5 bases for J; bases not matched to a gene: 3. CDR3 DNA: TGTGCCAGCAGTTACCGGGGGGTCGACGAGCAGTACTTC. It specifies CASSYRGVDEQYF.